Sequencing of this T cell receptor (beta chain) was carried out in a study of cytomegalovirus exposure and HLA in healthy donors. Use of 60 Vbeta and 13 Jbeta primers characterized the PCR. The method was immunoSEQ multiplex PCR; TCRdb's version includes in-frame clones alone and lacks a portion of them. This sample yields roughly 150,000 clones, of which about 74% are seen a single time; roughly 1.8% belongs to the top ten. Germline assignment: CDR1 SGHTA and CDR2 FQGNSA. The CDR3 has 13 amino acids. Deletions cut 0 bases from V and 3 bases from J, with 5 bases between. Sequencing was performed on PBMCs. The TCR comes from a woman aged 40 to 50 in good health and CMV-seronegative. This chain joins TRBV7-2 and TRBJ2-5; D remains ambiguous. This CDR3 reads CASSLAVKETQYF. The CDR3 region has the DNA TGTGCCAGCAGCTTAGCCGTAAAAGAGACCCAGTACTTC.